Included here is one T cell receptor beta chain sequence, with context. The data were taken from a study of blood T cell repertoires in COVID-19. Overall study context: COVID-19 samples, acute and convalescent, were from the United States, Italy and Spain. T cells, B-cell-depleted T cells, or PBMCs provided the cDNA or gDNA that served as material.

In the original processing: It was from reference gene primer amplification that nucleated cell counts were estimated. TCRdb keeps only in-frame clones here, not all; method: immunoSEQ multiplex PCR. The V and J calls and clone size are taken from that table; D and trimming were inferred from the DNA. The table has 150,000 to 200,000 clones, about 81% seen once. Between the trimmed V and J ends, which lost 2 bases and 5 bases, there was a span of 13 bases. In germline, CDR1 is MNHEY, CDR2 SMNVEV (reference sequence). The CDR3 sequence is 14 residues long. The sequencing input was peripheral blood. The source of this sequence is a woman older than 75 with acute or convalescent COVID-19. J is TRBJ2-7 and V is TRBV27; TRBD2 might be the D (7 bases). The CDR3 sequence: CASSLRGGFNEQYF. CDR3 in DNA: TGTGCCAGCAGTTTAAGGGGGGGCTTCAACGAGCAGTACTTC.